Listed below are T cell receptor beta chains from one sample, sequenced in a study of blood T cell repertoires in COVID-19. Measured with immunoSEQ multiplex PCR; TCRdb has only the in-frame clones, and not every one. This sample has over 250,000 clones; 75% to 90% occur once, and the top ten carry roughly 14%. Sequencing used peripheral blood. The receptors stem from a woman between 65 and 79 years old with COVID-19, enrolled during active disease. Each CDR3 is given with its conserved first and last residue. The order of the fields is CDR3 length, D gene, V gene, clone size, J gene, CDR3 protein, CDR3 DNA. The D gene is left open where the match is weak. Not all rows give a size; the values are once, few, many and, for expanded clones, a class.

length: 11; D: -; V: TRBV29-1; size: -; J: TRBJ1-2; CDR3: CSVGGDYGYTF; DNA: TGCAGCGTGGGGGGGGACTATGGCTACACCTTC
length: 13; D: -; V: TRBV28; size: -; J: TRBJ2-7; CDR3: CASRQQNTYEQYF; DNA: TGTGCCAGCAGACAACAGAATACCTACGAGCAGTACTTC
length: 15; D: -; V: TRBV29-1; size: few; J: TRBJ2-3; CDR3: CSVFRPKSGTDTQYF; DNA: TGCAGCGTCTTTCGCCCCAAATCGGGTACAGATACGCAGTATTTT
length: 17; D: -; V: TRBV13; size: -; J: TRBJ2-6; CDR3: CASSFRGGSSGANVLTF; DNA: TGTGCCAGCAGCTTCAGGGGAGGGAGCTCTGGGGCCAACGTCCTGACTTTC
length: 18; D: TRBD2; V: TRBV7-2; size: -; J: TRBJ2-5; CDR3: CASSYPIAGGLVSETQYF; DNA: TGTGCCAGCAGCTACCCGATAGCGGGGGGGCTCGTATCTGAGACCCAGTACTTC
length: 18; D: TRBD1; V: TRBV6-1; size: once; J: TRBJ2-7; CDR3: CASSEFLTGTGGDYEQYF; DNA: TGTGCCAGCAGTGAATTCCTTACCGGGACAGGAGGCGACTACGAGCAGTACTTC
length: 14; D: -; V: TRBV5-4; size: few; J: TRBJ2-7; CDR3: CASSRGRRVYEQYF; DNA: TGTGCCAGCTCCCGCGGCAGGAGGGTGTACGAGCAGTACTTC
length: 14; D: TRBD2; V: TRBV6-5; size: -; J: TRBJ2-1; CDR3: CASRNWGGTNEQFF; DNA: TGTGCCAGCAGGAACTGGGGGGGTACCAATGAGCAGTTCTTC
length: 15; D: TRBD1; V: TRBV9; size: -; J: TRBJ2-2; CDR3: CASSVSGQLTGELFF; DNA: TGTGCCAGCAGCGTCTCGGGACAGCTCACCGGGGAGCTGTTTTTT
length: 14; D: TRBD1; V: TRBV28; size: -; J: TRBJ1-5; CDR3: CASSLSSNRGPQHF; DNA: TGTGCCAGCAGTTTATCCTCTAACAGGGGGCCCCAGCATTTT
length: 18; D: TRBD2; V: TRBV6-1; size: -; J: TRBJ2-3; CDR3: CASSEEGLAGGWGDTQYF; DNA: TGTGCCAGCAGTGAAGAGGGACTAGCGGGGGGATGGGGAGATACGCAGTATTTT
length: 15; D: TRBD2; V: TRBV5-6; size: -; J: TRBJ2-7; CDR3: CASSSPGLAGGRGYF; DNA: TGTGCCAGCAGCTCCCCGGGACTAGCGGGGGGAAGGGGGTACTTC
length: 13; D: TRBD2; V: TRBV11-2; size: -; J: TRBJ2-7; CDR3: CASSLGGRDEQYF; DNA: TGTGCCAGCAGCCTTGGAGGGAGGGACGAGCAGTACTTC
length: 19; D: -; V: TRBV7-3; size: -; J: TRBJ1-1; CDR3: CASSSYPTSAGTENTEAFF; DNA: TGTGCCAGCAGCTCCTACCCAACGAGTGCCGGGACTGAGAACACTGAAGCTTTCTTT
length: 15; D: TRBD1; V: TRBV7-2; size: -; J: TRBJ2-7; CDR3: CASSQVGQGAEEQYF; DNA: TGTGCCAGCAGCCAGGTGGGACAGGGGGCTGAAGAGCAGTACTTC
length: 19; D: -; V: TRBV28; size: -; J: TRBJ1-2; CDR3: CASSVGQLQRGRHFYGYTF; DNA: TGTGCCAGCAGTGTCGGACAGCTCCAACGAGGTCGCCATTTCTATGGCTACACCTTC
length: 13; D: -; V: TRBV19; size: few; J: TRBJ1-5; CDR3: CASSPGGQQPQHF; DNA: TGTGCCAGTAGTCCAGGAGGACAGCAGCCCCAGCATTTT
length: 20; D: TRBD2; V: TRBV6-2/TRBV6-3; size: -; J: TRBJ2-7; CDR3: CASSYSLLRRTSGGSYEQYF; DNA: TGTGCCAGCAGTTATTCTCTACTCCGTCGGACTAGCGGGGGGTCCTACGAGCAGTACTTC
length: 14; D: TRBD1; V: TRBV6-6; size: -; J: TRBJ1-5; CDR3: CASLGQGRNQPQHF; DNA: TGTGCCAGCCTTGGACAGGGGAGGAATCAGCCCCAGCATTTT
length: 13; D: TRBD2; V: TRBV3-1/TRBV3-2; size: -; J: TRBJ2-4; CDR3: CASSQAGGDIQYF; DNA: TGTGCCAGCAGCCAAGCGGGGGGGGACATTCAGTACTTC
length: 16; D: -; V: TRBV28; size: -; J: TRBJ2-1; CDR3: CASTRSARSSYNEQFF; DNA: TGTGCCAGCACCCGGAGCGCCCGAAGCTCCTACAATGAGCAGTTCTTC
length: 13; D: -; V: TRBV24-1; size: few; J: TRBJ2-7; CDR3: CATSDPNSYEQYF; DNA: TGTGCCACCAGTGATCCTAACTCCTACGAGCAGTACTTC
length: 15; D: TRBD1; V: TRBV27; size: -; J: TRBJ1-6; CDR3: CASKGAPRLNSPLHF; DNA: TGTGCCAGCAAGGGGGCCCCGCGACTTAATTCACCCCTCCACTTT
length: 15; D: -; V: TRBV6-6; size: -; J: TRBJ1-6; CDR3: CASSPQGADNSPLHF; DNA: TGTGCCAGCAGTCCCCAAGGGGCGGACAATTCACCCCTCCACTTT
length: 11; D: -; V: TRBV12-3/TRBV12-4; size: -; J: TRBJ2-1; CDR3: CASCEGAEQFF; DNA: TGTGCCAGCTGTGAGGGTGCTGAGCAGTTCTTC
length: 18; D: TRBD2; V: TRBV24-1; size: once; J: TRBJ2-3; CDR3: CATSDQGTSGGFTDTQYF; DNA: TGTGCCACCAGTGACCAAGGGACTAGCGGGGGGTTCACAGATACGCAGTATTTT
length: 14; D: -; V: TRBV5-4; size: -; J: TRBJ1-1; CDR3: CASSLQGSNTEAFF; DNA: TGTGCCAGCAGCTTACAGGGCTCGAACACTGAAGCTTTCTTT
length: 14; D: TRBD1; V: TRBV11-2; size: -; J: TRBJ2-7; CDR3: CASSYRGDAYEQYF; DNA: TGTGCCAGCAGTTACAGGGGAGACGCCTACGAGCAGTACTTC
length: 14; D: TRBD1; V: TRBV27; size: -; J: TRBJ2-7; CDR3: CASSWDRGPYEQYF; DNA: TGTGCCAGCAGTTGGGACAGGGGGCCCTACGAGCAGTACTTC
length: 13; D: -; V: TRBV7-9; size: -; J: TRBJ2-2; CDR3: CAGTTGNTGELFF; DNA: TGTGCCGGAACGACAGGGAACACCGGGGAGCTGTTTTTT
length: 15; D: TRBD1; V: TRBV14; size: -; J: TRBJ1-2; CDR3: CASSQIRGPNYGYTF; DNA: TGTGCCAGCAGCCAAATCAGGGGGCCTAACTATGGCTACACCTTC
length: 11; D: -; V: TRBV20-1; size: few; J: TRBJ1-1; CDR3: CSASRNTEAFF; DNA: TGCAGTGCTAGCCGGAACACTGAAGCTTTCTTT
length: 14; D: -; V: TRBV5-4; size: -; J: TRBJ1-1; CDR3: CASSLKTGNTEAFF; DNA: TGTGCCAGCAGCCTCAAAACAGGGAACACTGAAGCTTTCTTT
length: 14; D: TRBD1; V: TRBV3-1/TRBV3-2; size: -; J: TRBJ2-3; CDR3: CASSQAGTVDTQYF; DNA: TGTGCCAGCAGCCAAGCCGGGACAGTTGATACGCAGTATTTT
length: 20; D: TRBD1; V: TRBV10-3; size: -; J: TRBJ2-6; CDR3: CAISESFMRQGLSGANVLTF; DNA: TGTGCCATCAGTGAGTCTTTTATGAGACAGGGTCTCTCTGGGGCCAACGTCCTGACTTTC
length: 18; D: -; V: TRBV4-1; size: few; J: TRBJ2-2; CDR3: CASSLQEGRQTNTGELFF; DNA: TGCGCCAGCAGCCTACAGGAGGGTAGGCAGACGAACACCGGGGAGCTGTTTTTT
length: 15; D: TRBD1; V: TRBV7-9; size: -; J: TRBJ1-2; CDR3: CASSVMGTVAYGYTF; DNA: TGTGCCAGCAGCGTTATGGGGACAGTCGCTTATGGCTACACCTTC
length: 11; D: -; V: TRBV20-1; size: -; J: TRBJ1-2; CDR3: CSAAQYSGYTF; DNA: TGCAGTGCGGCACAGTATTCTGGCTACACCTTC
length: 19; D: TRBD2; V: TRBV10-3; size: -; J: TRBJ2-3; CDR3: CAISEMAASGGGGTDTQYF; DNA: TGTGCCATCAGTGAAATGGCGGCTAGCGGGGGTGGGGGCACAGATACGCAGTATTTT
length: 13; D: TRBD1; V: TRBV14; size: few; J: TRBJ1-1; CDR3: CASSPTGPPEAFF; DNA: TGTGCCAGCAGCCCGACAGGGCCCCCTGAAGCTTTCTTT
length: 13; D: -; V: TRBV7-2; size: -; J: TRBJ2-7; CDR3: CASSLAGQYEQYF; DNA: TGTGCCAGCAGCTTAGCAGGACAATACGAGCAGTACTTC
length: 16; D: -; V: TRBV9; size: -; J: TRBJ2-1; CDR3: CASSAWQGTSYNEQFF; DNA: TGTGCCAGCAGCGCGTGGCAGGGGACCTCTTACAATGAGCAGTTCTTC
length: 15; D: -; V: TRBV7-9; size: -; J: TRBJ1-4; CDR3: CASSLVGGGDEKLFF; DNA: TGTGCCAGCAGCTTAGTGGGGGGAGGTGACGAAAAACTGTTTTTT
length: 15; D: -; V: TRBV6-5; size: -; J: TRBJ2-4; CDR3: CASSYSARKGDIQYF; DNA: TGTGCCAGCAGTTACTCTGCCAGAAAAGGGGACATTCAGTACTTC
length: 15; D: TRBD1; V: TRBV5-8; size: -; J: TRBJ1-5; CDR3: CASSLRDRGDQPQHF; DNA: TGTGCCAGCAGCTTGAGGGACAGGGGGGACCAGCCCCAGCATTTT
length: 16; D: TRBD2; V: TRBV5-1; size: -; J: TRBJ2-3; CDR3: CASSPPASGGPDTQYF; DNA: TGCGCCAGCAGCCCGCCTGCTAGCGGGGGCCCAGATACGCAGTATTTT
length: 14; D: -; V: TRBV2; size: -; J: TRBJ1-1; CDR3: CASNLGTSNTEAFF; DNA: TGTGCCAGCAACCTCGGGACATCGAACACTGAAGCTTTCTTT
length: 15; D: -; V: TRBV28; size: once; J: TRBJ1-2; CDR3: CASRRQGTVYRGYTF; DNA: TGTGCCAGCAGACGCCAGGGGACGGTGTACCGTGGCTACACCTTC
length: 16; D: -; V: TRBV4-3; size: -; J: TRBJ2-7; CDR3: CASSPERTAASYEQYF; DNA: TGCGCCAGCAGCCCTGAACGGACAGCTGCGTCCTACGAGCAGTACTTC
length: 15; D: TRBD1; V: TRBV11-3; size: -; J: TRBJ2-1; CDR3: CASSDPLTGYNEQFF; DNA: TGTGCCAGCAGTGACCCCCTGACAGGGTACAATGAGCAGTTCTTC
length: 12; D: -; V: TRBV4-1; size: -; J: TRBJ1-5; CDR3: CASSQSNQPQHF; DNA: TGCGCCAGCAGCCAGAGCAATCAACCCCAGCATTTT